One and the same sample provided the 28 T cell receptor beta chains below, sequenced in a study of blood T cell repertoires in COVID-19. Sequencing used immunoSEQ multiplex PCR; TCRdb keeps in-frame clones, though not all of them. The data show hundreds of thousands of clones, with 65% to 85% seen just once and roughly 3.5% held by the top ten. The source material was PBMCs or T cells enriched from blood (not recorded which). The receptors stem from an older woman who had recovered from COVID-19.

V gene TRBV9 combines with J gene TRBJ1-4, with TRBD1 as a possible D gene (6 bases). The CDR3 consists of 15 residues. Between the trimmed V and J ends, which lost 3 bases and 0 bases, there was a span of 9 bases. CDR1 and CDR2 (germline): SGDLS, YYNGEE. The CDR3 protein is CASSAGAATNEKLFF. DNA for the CDR3: TGTGCCAGCAGCGCAGGGGCCGCAACTAATGAAAAACTGTTTTTT.

V gene TRBV6-2 or TRBV6-3 combines with J gene TRBJ1-5, with D perhaps TRBD1 (6 bases). The V and J ends lost 0 bases and 7 bases respectively, with 10 bases between them. Germline V lookup: CDR1 MNHEY, CDR2 SVGEGT. The CDR3 sequence is 14 residues long. CDR3 in DNA: TGTGCCAGCAGTTACTCAAGGGGGTGGCAGCCCCAGCATTTT. Its protein product is CASSYSRGWQPQHF.

V is TRBV5-5 and J is TRBJ1-2; D is uncertain. Germline V gene lookup returns CDR1 SGHKS and CDR2 YYEKEE (reference sequence). V gave up 1 base and J gave up 4 bases, with 8 bases separating them. The CDR3 runs 13 residues. The CDR3 spells CASSLIRGYGYTF. Written as DNA, the CDR3 is TGTGCCAGCAGCTTGATAAGAGGCTATGGCTACACCTTC.

The V and J genes are TRBV25-1 and TRBJ1-6, with D perhaps matching TRBD1 (5 bases). Germline V gene sequence: CDR1 MGHDK, CDR2 SYGVNS. This CDR3 contains 14 residues. Trimming cost V 7 bases and J 5 bases, with 12 bases left between them. The DNA of the CDR3 is TGTGCCAGCATCCAAACAGGTGATAATTCACCCCTCCACTTT. Encoded protein: CASIQTGDNSPLHF.

J is TRBJ2-3 and V is TRBV10-1, with D maybe TRBD1 (6 bases). Germline values: CDR1 WNHNN, CDR2 SYGVQD (reference sequence). The V gene lost 5 bases and the J gene lost 3 bases, with 21 bases spanning the gap. The CDR3 is 17 amino acids. The CDR3 here is CASSSRRVQRGTDTQYF. The CDR3 DNA reads TGCGCCAGCAGTTCTAGAAGGGTTCAGAGGGGGACAGATACGCAGTATTTT.

The rearrangement links TRBV5-1 to TRBJ2-3; TRBD1 matches at 8 bases. CDR3 length equals 14 residues. Germline loops: CDR1 SGHRS, CDR2 YFSETQ. J was trimmed by 4 bases and V by 4 bases; bases with no gene match: 5. DNA of the CDR3: TGCGCCAGCAGCCCGGACAGGGTCCCAGATACGCAGTATTTT. The encoded protein is CASSPDRVPDTQYF.

This sequence joins TRBV9 and TRBJ1-2; 8 nucleotides agree with TRBD1. Trimming removed 2 bases from V and 6 bases from J; junction bases left unmatched: 9. The CDR3 totals 15 residues. The germline CDR1 and CDR2 sequences are SGDLS and YYNGEE. The CDR3 region has the DNA TGTGCCAGCAGCGTTCTCCCGGGACAGGTTAATGGCTACACCTTC. It specifies CASSVLPGQVNGYTF.

This chain's CDR3 is CASSLGTISTGGTDTQYF. The CDR3 nucleotides read TGTGCCAGCAGCTTAGGGACCATCTCAACAGGGGGCACAGATACGCAGTATTTT. This sequence joins TRBV11-3 and TRBJ2-3, with 7 positions matching TRBD1. CDR3 length: 18 amino acids. Losses at the gene ends were 1 base for V and 1 base for J; bases not matched to a gene: 11. Germline lookup yields CDR1 SGHNT and CDR2 YENEEA.

The chain employs TRBV13 and TRBJ2-3; D might be TRBD2 (6 bases). This CDR3 is 17 amino acids long. V was pared by 2 bases and J by 2 bases, with 17 bases between. Germline V gives CDR1 PRHDT, CDR2 FYEKMQ (reference sequence). The CDR3 loop reads CASSLFTGRGNTDTQYF. In DNA, the CDR3 is TGTGCCAGCAGCTTATTCACCGGGAGAGGGAACACAGATACGCAGTATTTT.

The chain carries TRBV30 and TRBJ1-3; weak D call: TRBD1 (5 bases). The CDR3 extends over 12 amino acids. V lost 0 bases, J lost 8 bases, and 8 bases lay in between. CDR1 and CDR2 from the germline V gene are GTSNPN and SVGIG (reference sequence). In DNA, the CDR3 is TGTGCCTGGAGTGTTCAGGGTGACACCATATATTTT. It yields the protein CAWSVQGDTIYF.

The V call is TRBV2, the J call TRBJ2-3; a possible D gene is TRBD2 (6 bases). Germline CDR1 reads SNHLY; CDR2 reads FYNNEI. This CDR3 has 15 residues. With 6 bases removed from V and 0 bases from J, the gap between germline ends came to 13 bases. CDR3 DNA: TGTGCCAGCAGCTGGACTATTCCTAGCACAGATACGCAGTATTTT. Protein product: CASSWTIPSTDTQYF. The entire variable domain, with the rest obtained from reference TRBV2 and TRBJ2-3, is as follows: EPEVTQTPSHQVTQMGQEVILRCVPISNHLYFYWYRQILGQKVEFLVSFYNNEISEKSEIFDDQFSVERPDGSNFTLKIRSTKLEDSAMYFCASSWTIPSTDTQYFGPGTRLTVL.

This chain links TRBV18 with TRBJ1-1; D is unclear. Per the germline V gene, CDR1 is KGHSH and CDR2 is LQKENI. This CDR3 spans 14 amino acids. Trimming removed 4 bases from V and 0 bases from J, with 9 bases in between. CDR3 sequence reads: CASSLEGLNTEAFF. DNA for the CDR3: TGTGCCAGCTCACTGGAGGGCTTGAACACTGAAGCTTTCTTT.

V gene TRBV6-5 combines with J gene TRBJ1-4, with 7 bases aligning to TRBD1. The CDR3 length is 14 residues. The V segment lost 6 bases and the J segment 8 bases; nucleotides outside the gene matches: 9. In germline, CDR1 is MNHEY, CDR2 SVGAGI. CDR3 protein: CASRSGQAGEKLFF. The CDR3 DNA reads TGTGCCAGCAGATCAGGACAGGCGGGAGAAAAACTGTTTTTT.

By its share, this clone is medium-sized. V gene TRBV2 combines with J gene TRBJ2-3; 12 bases agree with TRBD1. The V gene's germline CDR1 is SNHLY and CDR2 FYNNEI. The CDR3 is made up of 15 amino acids. V gave up 7 bases and J gave up 7 bases; unmatched junction bases: 9. The CDR3 protein is CASNPPGQGAYTQYF. Written as DNA, the CDR3 is TGTGCCAGCAACCCCCCGGGACAGGGGGCGTATACGCAGTATTTT.

The chain employs TRBV2 and TRBJ2-3; D possibly corresponds to TRBD2 (5 bases). Germline assignment: CDR1 SNHLY and CDR2 FYNNEI. This CDR3 region has 15 residues. Trimming pared 7 bases from V and 4 bases from J, leaving 18 bases between. The chain's CDR3 is CASKALAIRADTQYF. CDR3 in DNA: TGTGCCAGCAAGGCGCTAGCTATCCGCGCAGATACGCAGTATTTT.

This chain links TRBV18 with TRBJ2-7, with D unresolved. The CDR3 is 13 amino acids. Germline V gives CDR1 KGHSH, CDR2 LQKENI. V dropped 5 bases and J dropped 6 bases, with 14 bases sitting between them. In DNA, the CDR3 is TGTGCCAGCTCAGCCTTGGCAGGCCTCGAGCAGTACTTC. Translation gives CASSALAGLEQYF. The entire variable domain, with the rest obtained from reference TRBV18 and TRBJ2-7, is as follows: NAGVMQNPRHLVRRRGQEARLRCSPMKGHSHVYWYRQLPEEGLKFMVYLQKENIIDESGMPKERFSAEFPKEGPSILRIQQVVRGDSAAYFCASSALAGLEQYFGPGTRLTVT.

The rearrangement uses TRBV18 and TRBJ2-1, with D unclear. Trimming removed 4 bases from V and 0 bases from J, with 13 bases in between. This CDR3 is built from 16 residues. Germline CDR1 is KGHSH and CDR2 is LQKENI. The CDR3 spells CASSRSGLSSYNEQFF. The DNA of the CDR3 is TGTGCCAGCTCACGCTCCGGGTTGAGCTCCTACAATGAGCAGTTCTTC.

The chain joins TRBV15 to TRBJ1-4, with D maybe TRBD1 (6 bases). The CDR3 is 18 amino acids. Trimming pared 1 base from V and 8 bases from J, leaving 23 bases between. In germline, CDR1 is LNHNV, CDR2 YYDKDF (reference sequence). The CDR3 sequence: CATSRGGGGSLSYEKLFF. The CDR3 DNA is TGTGCCACCAGCAGAGGAGGGGGGGGCTCGCTGTCGTACGAAAAACTGTTTTTT.

The chain joins TRBV12-2 to TRBJ1-4. TRBV12-2 is listed as a pseudogene. This CDR3 has 15 residues. In DNA, the CDR3 is TGTGCAAGTCGCTTGGGGGGAGTCAAGGGTGAAAAACTGTTTTTT. Protein sequence: CASRLGGVKGEKLFF.

The J gene is TRBJ2-1, the V gene TRBV19; possible D gene TRBD2, 6 bases. CDR1 and CDR2 from the germline V gene are LNHDA and SQIVND (reference sequence). V was pared by 2 bases and J by 9 bases, with 14 bases between. The CDR3 has 14 amino acids. The CDR3 bases are TGTGCCAGTAGTATAATCGGGAGCTACGGTGAGCAGTTCTTC. Encoded protein: CASSIIGSYGEQFF.

This clone was found once. The chain links TRBV7-2 to TRBJ2-5; D might be TRBD2 (6 bases). The V end lost 4 bases, the J end lost 2 bases, and 17 bases lay between the germline ends. The CDR3 consists of 16 residues. Germline V gives CDR1 SGHTA, CDR2 FQGNSA. CDR3 loop: CASSSPSGVGQETQYF. The CDR3 nucleotides read TGTGCCAGCAGCTCACCCTCGGGGGTGGGGCAAGAGACCCAGTACTTC.

This sequence joins TRBV18 and TRBJ2-3; TRBD2 agrees at 10 bases. Germline CDR1 KGHSH, CDR2 LQKENI. V was pared by 0 bases and J by 5 bases, with 11 bases of the junction left unmatched. The CDR3 sequence is 18 residues long. The chain's CDR3 is CASSPPQRAIAGGDTQYF. The CDR3 DNA sequence: TGTGCCAGCTCACCACCCCAAAGGGCCATAGCGGGGGGAGATACGCAGTATTTT.

This clone appeared a single time. The DNA of the CDR3 is TGTGCCAGCAGCTGGGTCGGGAGTGCGAATGAGCAGTTCTTC. This encodes CASSWVGSANEQFF. The chain joins TRBV5-4 to TRBJ2-1; a weak D match, TRBD2 (6 bases). The CDR3 consists of 14 residues. Germline CDR1 is SGHNT and CDR2 is YYREEE (reference sequence). V gave up 3 bases and J gave up 7 bases, with 14 bases separating them. The entire variable domain, with the rest obtained from reference TRBV5-4 and TRBJ2-1, is as follows: ETGVTQSPTHLIKTRGQQVTLRCSSQSGHNTVSWYQQALGQGPQFIFQYYREEENGRGNFPPRFSGLQFPNYSSELNVNALELDDSALYLCASSWVGSANEQFFGPGTRLTVL.

This chain joins TRBV7-9 and TRBJ2-1; the D gene is possibly TRBD2 (5 bases). V was pared by 1 base and J by 7 bases, with 14 bases between. Looked up from germline, CDR1 is SEHNR and CDR2 is FQNEAQ (reference sequence). The length of the CDR3 is 15 residues. The CDR3 DNA sequence: TGTGCCAGCAGCTTAGGAGAGGGAATGAGGAATGAGCAGTTCTTC. Translating it yields CASSLGEGMRNEQFF.

The chain has TRBV6-5 and TRBJ2-7; 8 nucleotides agree with TRBD1. There are 16 residues in the CDR3. The ends lost 0 bases at V and 1 base at J; junction bases unmatched: 5. Germline V gene sequence: CDR1 MNHEY, CDR2 SVGAGI. The CDR3 reads CASSYSAGGISYEQYF. The CDR3 nucleotides are TGTGCCAGCAGTTACTCGGCAGGGGGCATATCCTACGAGCAGTACTTC.

This clone came up a few times. Additional DNA sequences in this sample encode the identical CDR3. The chain couples TRBV18 to TRBJ2-3, with D tentatively TRBD2 (6 bases). With 0 bases removed from V and 1 base from J, the gap between germline ends came to 8 bases. Germline lookup yields CDR1 KGHSH and CDR2 LQKENI. This CDR3 spans 15 amino acids. This CDR3 is CASSPPLAGTDTQYF. DNA for the CDR3: TGTGCCAGCTCACCACCACTAGCTGGCACAGATACGCAGTATTTT.

The rearrangement links TRBV6-5 to TRBJ2-7; maybe TRBD1 (6 bases). This CDR3 is 13 amino acids long. V was trimmed by 4 bases and J by 6 bases, leaving 13 bases between them. Germline-derived CDR1 and CDR2 are MNHEY and SVGAGI. The CDR3 sequence is CASSFTGLREQYF. CDR3 in DNA: TGTGCCAGCAGTTTTACAGGGTTGCGCGAGCAGTACTTC.

CDR3 amino acids: CASSRGSSSGNTIYF. The CDR3 DNA reads as TGCGCCAGCAGCCGAGGGTCTTCTTCTGGAAACACCATATATTTT. V usage is TRBV4-1 and J usage is TRBJ1-3; D is undetermined. Germline CDR1 is MGHRA and CDR2 is YSYEKL. Trimming removed 4 bases at V and 1 base at J, with 11 bases between. The CDR3 is 15 amino acids.